This TCR beta chain was sequenced in a study of T cell responses to AZD1222 COVID-19 vaccine. Findings and limits, study-wide: Nearly half of unique spike-specific TCRs reportedly avoided B.1.351 and B.1.1.7 mutated regions.

The V segment lost 3 bases and the J segment 4 bases; nucleotides outside the gene matches: 8. The CDR3 is 15 amino acids. Germline V gene data show CDR1 as LNHDA and CDR2 as SQIVND (reference sequence). Sequenced by immunoSEQ multiplex PCR; TCRdb stores in-frame clones only, minus some. The sample has tens of thousands of clones, 70% to 90% seen once. Points on this clone: Its antigen is still unknown.

The specimen comprised peripheral blood, sampled on day 0 of MenACWY control vaccination. V is TRBV19 and J is TRBJ1-2, with 7 nucleotides matching TRBD1. The clonotype comes from an adult in good health. The CDR3 loop is CASSIGTGVTYGYTF. The CDR3 DNA is TGTGCCAGTAGTATTGGTACAGGGGTTACCTATGGCTACACCTTC.